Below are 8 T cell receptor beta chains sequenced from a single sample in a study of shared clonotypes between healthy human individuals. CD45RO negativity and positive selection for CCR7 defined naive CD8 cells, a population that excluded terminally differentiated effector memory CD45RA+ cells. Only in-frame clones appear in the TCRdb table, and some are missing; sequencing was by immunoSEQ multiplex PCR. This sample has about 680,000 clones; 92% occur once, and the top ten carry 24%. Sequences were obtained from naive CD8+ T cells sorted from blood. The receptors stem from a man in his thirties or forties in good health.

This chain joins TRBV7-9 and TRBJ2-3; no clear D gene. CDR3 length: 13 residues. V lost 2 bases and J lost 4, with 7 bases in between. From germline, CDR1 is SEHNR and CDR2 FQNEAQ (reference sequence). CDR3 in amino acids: CASSLPVADTQYF. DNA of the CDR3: TGTGCCAGCAGCTTACCCGTCGCAGATACGCAGTATTTT.

The CDR3 spells CASSLSAGTGGEYF. As DNA, the CDR3 is TGTGCCAGCAGTTTATCTGCCGGGACAGGGGGCGAGTACTTC. The genes are TRBV27 and TRBJ2-7; 12 bases line up with TRBD1. The CDR3 is made up of 14 amino acids. From germline, CDR1 is MNHEY and CDR2 SMNVEV (reference sequence). V trimming: 0 bases; J trimming: 11 bases; junction bases outside the gene matches: 5.

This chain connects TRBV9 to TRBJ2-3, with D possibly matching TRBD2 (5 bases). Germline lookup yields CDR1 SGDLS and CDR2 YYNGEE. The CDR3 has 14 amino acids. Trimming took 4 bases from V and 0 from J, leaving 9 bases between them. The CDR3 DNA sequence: TGTGCCAGCAGCTTAAGGACTAGCACAGATACGCAGTATTTT. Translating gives CASSLRTSTDTQYF.

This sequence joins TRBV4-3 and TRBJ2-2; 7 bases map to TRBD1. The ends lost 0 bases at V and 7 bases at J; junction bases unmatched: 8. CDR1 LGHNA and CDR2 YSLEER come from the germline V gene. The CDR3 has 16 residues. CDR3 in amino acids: CASSQDRQGEHGELFF. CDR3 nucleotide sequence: TGCGCCAGCAGCCAAGACCGACAGGGTGAACACGGGGAGCTGTTTTTT.

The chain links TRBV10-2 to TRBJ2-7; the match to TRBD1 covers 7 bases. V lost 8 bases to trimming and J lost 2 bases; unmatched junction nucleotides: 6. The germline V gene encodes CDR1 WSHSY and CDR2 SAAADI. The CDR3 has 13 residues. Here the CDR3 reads CASWGTETYEQYF. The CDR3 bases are TGCGCCAGCTGGGGGACAGAAACCTACGAGCAGTACTTC.

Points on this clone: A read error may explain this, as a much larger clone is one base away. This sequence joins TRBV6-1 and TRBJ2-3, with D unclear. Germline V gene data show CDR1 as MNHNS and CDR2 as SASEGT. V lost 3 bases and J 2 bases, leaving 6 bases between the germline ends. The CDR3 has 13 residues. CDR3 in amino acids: CASSDRTTDTQYF. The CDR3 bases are TGTGCCAGCAGTGACAGGACCACAGATACGCAGTATTTT.

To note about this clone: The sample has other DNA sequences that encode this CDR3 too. CDR3 bases: TGTGCCAGCAGTTTAGTCCTGAACACTGAAGCTTTCTTT. Translating it yields CASSLVLNTEAFF. The chain links TRBV27 to TRBJ1-1; D gene ambiguous. The V and J ends lost 2 bases and 0 bases respectively, with 4 bases between them. The CDR3 totals 13 residues. Germline CDR1 and CDR2: MNHEY and SMNVEV (reference sequence).

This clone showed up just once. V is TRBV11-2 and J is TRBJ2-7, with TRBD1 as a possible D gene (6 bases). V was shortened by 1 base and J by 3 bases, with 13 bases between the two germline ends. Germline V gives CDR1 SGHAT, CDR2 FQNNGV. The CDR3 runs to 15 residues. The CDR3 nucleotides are TGTGCCAGCAGCTTAGCCCCGGGACAAGACTACGAGCAGTACTTC. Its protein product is CASSLAPGQDYEQYF.